One sample yielded the 2 T cell receptor beta chains listed below, sequenced in a study of shared clonotypes between healthy human individuals. Some clones are missing from TCRdb's copy, which holds only in-frame ones; the method was immunoSEQ multiplex PCR. The repertoire holds approximately 1,500,000 clones, with about 96% as singletons. Sequencing used naive CD4+ T cells sorted from blood. The sample's subset: CD45RA+ positively selected. These receptors were obtained from a man younger than 45 in good health.

The chain has TRBV18 and TRBJ2-2; 7 bases map to TRBD2. The germline V gene encodes CDR1 KGHSH and CDR2 LQKENI. V lost 6 bases to trimming and J lost 2 bases; unmatched junction nucleotides: 9. CDR3 length: 16 residues. The CDR3 region has the DNA TGTGCCAGCTCTCCCACTCCGGGAGGAAACACCGGGGAGCTGTTTTTT. It translates to CASSPTPGGNTGELFF.

On this clone itself: The same CDR3 also results from other DNA sequences found in this sample. The chain recombines TRBV5-1 with TRBJ2-5; D gene ambiguous. V was trimmed by 0 bases and J by 5 bases, leaving 8 bases between them. The CDR3 spans 13 residues. Germline lookup yields CDR1 SGHRS and CDR2 YFSETQ. The CDR3 bases are TGCGCCAGCAGCTTGGGTGGGTTGGAGACCCAGTACTTC. Its protein is CASSLGGLETQYF.